What follows are 10 T cell receptor beta chains derived from one specimen sequenced in a study of CD8 T cells in Susac syndrome. With random hexamers, roughly 0.5 to 1 ug RNA was reverse transcribed. TCRdb processed the immunoSEQ multiplex PCR reads anew with MiXCR; each CDR3 protein has one entry. Seen here are roughly 110,000 distinct CDR3 sequences, around 94% observed once, and the top ten hold 0.4% to 0.5%. The sample taken for sequencing was CD8+ T cells from PBMCs. The source is a human donor with Susac syndrome.

The rearrangement links TRBV27 to TRBJ2-7; 7 positions match TRBD2. The CDR3 is 14 amino acids. Germline loops: CDR1 MNHEY, CDR2 SMNVEV (reference sequence). The V gene end was trimmed by 5 bases and the J gene end by 1 base; junction bases not matched to a gene: 5. In DNA, the CDR3 is TGTGCCAGCAGTCATCAACTAGCGTCCTACGAGCAGTACTTC. Protein sequence: CASSHQLASYEQYF.

The chain recombines TRBV19 with TRBJ1-1; weak D call: TRBD1 (5 bases). With 10 bases removed from V and 2 bases from J, the gap between germline ends came to 20 bases. The CDR3 consists of 15 residues. The germline V gene has CDR1 LNHDA and CDR2 SQIVND (reference sequence). For the CDR3, the DNA is TGTGCCACCACCGGGGGTCCACTTTTAAACACTGAAGCTTTCTTT. Its translation: CATTGGPLLNTEAFF.

The chain couples TRBV13 to TRBJ2-3; 9 bases fit TRBD2. The CDR3 is 15 amino acids. V gave up 4 bases and J gave up 6 bases; unmatched junction bases: 8. Per the germline V gene, CDR1 is PRHDT and CDR2 is FYEKMQ (reference sequence). CDR3 amino acids: CASSYARGGVDTQYF. CDR3 coding DNA: TGTGCCAGCAGCTACGCGCGGGGGGGCGTGGATACGCAGTATTTT.

The V call is TRBV20-1, the J call TRBJ2-7; TRBD2 agrees at 7 bases. The J segment lost 2 bases and the V segment lost 1 base, leaving 11 bases of the junction unmatched. Germline lookup yields CDR1 DFQATT and CDR2 SNEGSKA (reference sequence). This CDR3 region has 16 residues. CDR3 DNA: TGCAGTGCTAGAGTATCGGGGGGAAGAACCGCCTACGAGCAGTACTTC. It codes for CSARVSGGRTAYEQYF.

V is TRBV4-3 and J is TRBJ1-5, with D possibly matching TRBD1 (6 bases). The CDR3 consists of 15 residues. The V gene lost 0 bases and the J gene lost 3 bases, with 9 bases spanning the gap. Germline V gene sequence: CDR1 LGHNA, CDR2 YSLEER. The CDR3 is CASSQDRDTNQPQHF. CDR3 DNA: TGCGCCAGCAGCCAAGATCGGGACACCAATCAGCCCCAGCATTTT.

V usage is TRBV27 and J usage is TRBJ2-5; D is ambiguous. V lost 5 bases and J lost 5, with 15 bases in between. The CDR3 extends over 14 amino acids. CDR1 is MNHEY and CDR2 is SMNVEV in the germline V gene (reference sequence). CDR3 sequence reads: CASSLGGSMETQYF. Here the CDR3 DNA reads TGTGCCAGCAGTCTTGGTGGTAGCATGGAGACCCAGTACTTC.

V usage is TRBV14 and J usage is TRBJ2-1, with unresolved D. This CDR3 comprises 15 residues. Trimming removed 3 bases from V and 4 bases from J, with 13 bases in between. Germline-derived CDR1 and CDR2 are SGHDN and FVKESK. The CDR3 DNA sequence: TGTGCCAGCAGCCACCCGACATCACCTTACAATGAGCAGTTCTTC. Amino acid sequence: CASSHPTSPYNEQFF. Filled out from reference TRBV14 and TRBJ2-1, the complete variable domain reads EAGVTQFPSHSVIEKGQTVTLRCDPISGHDNLYWYRRVMGKEIKFLLHFVKESKQDESGMPNNRFLAERTGGTYSTLKVQPAELEDSGVYFCASSHPTSPYNEQFFGPGTRLTVL.

This chain links TRBV4-3 with TRBJ1-1; TRBD1 agrees at 9 bases. The CDR3 covers 15 residues. The ends lost 0 bases at V and 4 bases at J; junction bases unmatched: 3. In germline, CDR1 is LGHNA, CDR2 YSLEER. The CDR3 sequence: CASSQDLGQGTEAFF. The CDR3 nucleotides read TGCGCCAGCAGCCAAGACCTGGGACAGGGCACTGAAGCTTTCTTT.

This rearrangement joins TRBV27 to TRBJ2-5; TRBD2 is a possible D gene (5 bases). In germline, CDR1 is MNHEY, CDR2 SMNVEV (reference sequence). There are 14 residues in the CDR3. Trimming removed 2 bases from V and 5 bases from J, with 12 bases in between. CDR3 coding DNA: TGTGCCAGCAGTTTAATCCCCATAGCGGAGACCCAGTACTTC. Protein product: CASSLIPIAETQYF.

The chain recombines TRBV5-6 with TRBJ1-2, with TRBD1 matching over 10 bases. In germline, CDR1 is SGHDT, CDR2 YYEEEE. This CDR3 contains 12 residues. Trimming took 2 bases from V and 13 from J; bases not matched to a gene: 5. The CDR3 coding sequence is TGTGCCAGCAGCTTCGGGACAGGGGAAGGCACCTTC. Translation gives CASSFGTGEGTF.